This T cell receptor beta chain was sequenced for a study of early T cells in non-severe SARS-CoV-2 infection. The study, taken as a whole, reports: Comparison of clonotypes with VDJdb favored anti-spike CD8 responses while missing private and CD4 specificities.

Germline V gene data show CDR1 as SNHLY and CDR2 as FYNNEI. CDR3 size: 14 residues. Deletions cut 7 bases from V and 2 bases from J, with 11 bases between. This clonotype was found a few times. The target antigen is unknown. MiXCR, applied by TCRdb to the 5' RACE reads, yields one record per CDR3 protein. The table includes 60,000 to 75,000 distinct CDR3 sequences, about a tenth detected once. The receptor's source is an adult who was a healthcare worker with PCR-confirmed SARS-CoV-2 infection or an uninfected control (not recorded which). This chain joins TRBV2 and TRBJ2-2; the D gene is possibly TRBD1 (5 bases). The specimen was whole blood, collected at baseline. The CDR3 sequence: CASNTGYNTGELFF. The DNA for the CDR3 is TGTGCCAGCAATACAGGCTATAACACCGGGGAGCTGTTTTTT. The whole variable domain, filled in from reference TRBV2 and TRBJ2-2, reads EPEVTQTPSHQVTQMGQEVILRCVPISNHLYFYWYRQILGQKVEFLVSFYNNEISEKSEIFDDQFSVERPDGSNFTLKIRSTKLEDSAMYFCASNTGYNTGELFFGEGSRLTVL.